The 9 T cell receptor beta chains below were found in one sample sequenced in a study of cytomegalovirus exposure and HLA in healthy donors. The PCR had 60 Vbeta and 13 Jbeta primers. Here immunoSEQ multiplex PCR was the method, and the copy in TCRdb shows in-frame clones only, minus some. The data show around 110,000 clones, about 74% seen once. The sequenced sample consisted of PBMCs. The receptors stem from a man younger than 40 in good health and CMV-seropositive.

CDR3 nucleotide sequence: TGTGCCATCAGTGAGTTCGGACAGGGGGCATATGGCTACACCTTC. This gives the protein CAISEFGQGAYGYTF. The rearrangement links TRBV10-3 to TRBJ1-2; 11 positions match TRBD1. The CDR3 has 15 residues. Germline V gives CDR1 ENHRY, CDR2 SYGVKD. The trim removed 1 base at V and 5 bases at J, leaving 3 bases unmatched.

The chain has TRBV29-1 and TRBJ2-3; 10 bases are a match to TRBD2. The CDR3 extends over 13 amino acids. Per the germline V gene, CDR1 is SQVTM and CDR2 is ANQGSEA. The V gene end was trimmed by 7 bases and the J gene end by 4 bases; junction bases not matched to a gene: 5. CDR3 sequence: CSGERGGPDTQYF. The CDR3 DNA follows: TGCAGCGGTGAGCGGGGGGGTCCAGATACGCAGTATTTT.

J is TRBJ1-1 and V is TRBV30, with TRBD1 matching 7 bases. V shed 3 bases, J shed 2 bases, and the junction held 3 bases outside the gene matches. CDR3 length: 13 amino acids. CDR1 is GTSNPN and CDR2 is SVGIG in the germline V gene (reference sequence). The CDR3 spells CAWSTGVNTEAFF. The CDR3, as DNA: TGTGCCTGGAGCACAGGGGTTAACACTGAAGCTTTCTTT.

The V call is TRBV7-3, the J call TRBJ1-1; D ambiguous. The V and J ends lost 5 bases and 6 bases respectively, with 16 bases between them. The CDR3 covers 14 residues. Germline V gives CDR1 SGHTA, CDR2 FQGTGA. The CDR3, as DNA: TGTGCCAGCAGCCTCGGAGGAGGGAGCCCTGAAGCTTTCTTT. Amino acid sequence: CASSLGGGSPEAFF.

The chain joins TRBV28 to TRBJ1-2; 8 bases agree with TRBD1. This CDR3 is 12 amino acids long. Germline V gene data show CDR1 as MDHEN and CDR2 as SYDVKM. V gave up 10 bases and J gave up 8 bases; unmatched junction bases: 9. The DNA of the CDR3 is TGTGCCACCCGGGCAGGGGGCTTCGGCTACACCTTC. Translation: CATRAGGFGYTF.

The V call is TRBV7-2, the J call TRBJ1-5, with 7 bases that match TRBD1. The germline CDR1 and CDR2 sequences are SGHTA and FQGNSA. This CDR3 contains 15 residues. Unmatched junction bases numbered 4, after V lost 5 bases and J lost 0 bases. CDR3 in amino acids: CASSTGTASNQPQHF. The CDR3 region has the DNA TGTGCCAGCAGCACGGGGACAGCTAGCAATCAGCCCCAGCATTTT. Combining the CDR3 with reference TRBV7-2 and TRBJ1-5 gives the whole variable domain GAGVSQSPSNKVTEKGKDVELRCDPISGHTALYWYRQSLGQGLEFLIYFQGNSAPDKSGLPSDRFSAERTGGSVSTLTIQRTQQEDSAVYLCASSTGTASNQPQHFGDGTRLSIL.

The gene calls are TRBV2 and TRBJ1-1; 9 bases map to TRBD1. Unmatched junction bases numbered 8, after V lost 7 bases and J lost 2 bases. Germline values: CDR1 SNHLY, CDR2 FYNNEI. This CDR3 is built from 15 residues. This chain's CDR3 is CASTIRTGVNTEAFF. DNA for the CDR3: TGTGCCAGCACTATCCGGACAGGGGTCAACACTGAAGCTTTCTTT.

The chain links TRBV28 to TRBJ2-1; the D gene is possibly TRBD2 (5 bases). The CDR3 is 14 residues long. Per the germline V gene, CDR1 is MDHEN and CDR2 is SYDVKM. Trimming removed 7 bases from V and 0 bases from J, with 10 bases in between. The CDR3 nucleotides are TGTGCCAGCAATGTTGGAGGCTCCTACAATGAGCAGTTCTTC. It yields the protein CASNVGGSYNEQFF.

J is TRBJ2-7 and V is TRBV19, with 7 nucleotides matching TRBD1. Losses at the gene ends were 5 bases for V and 1 base for J; bases not matched to a gene: 8. The CDR3 loop spans 15 amino acids. Germline values: CDR1 LNHDA, CDR2 SQIVND (reference sequence). The CDR3 region is CASSETRTGSYEQYF. The CDR3 DNA reads TGTGCCAGTAGTGAGACCAGGACAGGATCCTACGAGCAGTACTTC. The entire variable domain, with the rest obtained from reference TRBV19 and TRBJ2-7, is as follows: DGGITQSPKYLFRKEGQNVTLSCEQNLNHDAMYWYRQDPGQGLRLIYYSQIVNDFQKGDIAEGYSVSREKKESFPLTVTSAQKNPTAFYLCASSETRTGSYEQYFGPGTRLTVT.